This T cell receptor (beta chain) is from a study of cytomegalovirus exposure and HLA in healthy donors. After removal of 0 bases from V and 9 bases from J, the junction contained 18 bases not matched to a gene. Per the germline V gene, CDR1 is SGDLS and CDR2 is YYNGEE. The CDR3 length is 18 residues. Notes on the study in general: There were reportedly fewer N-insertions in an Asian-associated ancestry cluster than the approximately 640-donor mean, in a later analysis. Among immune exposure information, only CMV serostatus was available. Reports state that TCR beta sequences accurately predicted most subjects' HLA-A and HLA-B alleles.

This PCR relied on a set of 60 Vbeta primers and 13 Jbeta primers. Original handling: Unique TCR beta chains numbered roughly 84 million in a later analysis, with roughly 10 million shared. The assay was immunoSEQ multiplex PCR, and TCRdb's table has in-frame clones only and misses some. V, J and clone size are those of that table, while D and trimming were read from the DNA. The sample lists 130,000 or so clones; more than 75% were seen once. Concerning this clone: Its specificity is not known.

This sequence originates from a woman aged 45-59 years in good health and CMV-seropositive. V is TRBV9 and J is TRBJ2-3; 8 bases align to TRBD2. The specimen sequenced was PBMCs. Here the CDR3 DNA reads TGTGCCAGCAGCGTAGGACGAAACTCGCGGGGGGCCGCGCGAACGCAGTATTTT. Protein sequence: CASSVGRNSRGAARTQYF. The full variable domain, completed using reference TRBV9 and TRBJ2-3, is DSGVTQTPKHLITATGQRVTLRCSPRSGDLSVYWYQQSLDQGLQFLIQYYNGEERAKGNILERFSAQQFPDLHSELNLSSLELGDSALYFCASSVGRNSRGAARTQYFGPGTRLTVL.